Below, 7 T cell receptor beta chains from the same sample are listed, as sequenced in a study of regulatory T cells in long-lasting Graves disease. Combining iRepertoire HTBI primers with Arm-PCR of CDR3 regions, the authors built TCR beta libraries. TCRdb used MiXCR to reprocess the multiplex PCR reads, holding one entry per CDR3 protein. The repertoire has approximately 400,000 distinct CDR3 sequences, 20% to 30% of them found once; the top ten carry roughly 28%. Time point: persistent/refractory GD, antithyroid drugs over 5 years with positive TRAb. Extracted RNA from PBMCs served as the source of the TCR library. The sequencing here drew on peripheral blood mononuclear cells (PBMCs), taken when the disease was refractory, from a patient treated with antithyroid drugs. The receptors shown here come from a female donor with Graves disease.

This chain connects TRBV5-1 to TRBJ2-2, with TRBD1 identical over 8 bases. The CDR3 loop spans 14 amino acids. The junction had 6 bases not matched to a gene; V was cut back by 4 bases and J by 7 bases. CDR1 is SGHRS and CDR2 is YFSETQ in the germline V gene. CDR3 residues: CASSRTGSGGELFF. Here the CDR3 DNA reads TGCGCCAGCAGCAGGACAGGGAGCGGCGGGGAGCTGTTTTTT.

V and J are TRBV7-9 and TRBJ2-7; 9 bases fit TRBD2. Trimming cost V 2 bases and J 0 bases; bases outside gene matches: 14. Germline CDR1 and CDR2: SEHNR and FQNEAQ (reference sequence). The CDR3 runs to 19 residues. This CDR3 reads CASSLPLGVAGVFSYEQYF. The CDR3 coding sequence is TGTGCCAGCAGCTTACCACTGGGGGTAGCGGGAGTCTTCTCCTACGAGCAGTACTTC.

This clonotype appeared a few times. The CDR3 DNA sequence: TGTGCCAGTAGTTCCCAGGGGGGGATAGGTGGCTACACCTTC. This codes for CASSSQGGIGGYTF. This chain uses TRBV19 with TRBJ1-2, with 7 bases that match TRBD1. The CDR3 spans 14 residues. Germline CDR1 reads LNHDA; CDR2 reads SQIVND (reference sequence). With 5 bases clipped from V and 7 bases from J, the junction kept 10 bases outside the gene matches.

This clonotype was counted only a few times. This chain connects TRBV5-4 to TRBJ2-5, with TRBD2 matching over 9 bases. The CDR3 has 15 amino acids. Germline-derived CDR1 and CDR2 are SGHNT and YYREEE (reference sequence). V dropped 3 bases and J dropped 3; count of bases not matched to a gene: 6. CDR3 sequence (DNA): TGTGCCAGCAGCTCTCGGACTAGCGTTGAAGAGACCCAGTACTTC. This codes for CASSSRTSVEETQYF. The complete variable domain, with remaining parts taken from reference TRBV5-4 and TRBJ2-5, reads ETGVTQSPTHLIKTRGQQVTLRCSSQSGHNTVSWYQQALGQGPQFIFQYYREEENGRGNFPPRFSGLQFPNYSSELNVNALELDDSALYLCASSSRTSVEETQYFGPGTRLLVL.

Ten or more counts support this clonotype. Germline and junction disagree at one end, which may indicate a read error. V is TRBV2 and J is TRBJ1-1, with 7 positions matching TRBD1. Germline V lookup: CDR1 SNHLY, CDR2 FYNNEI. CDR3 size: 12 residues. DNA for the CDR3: TGTGCCAGCAGGACAGGGCGAGGAGTGGTTCCATTT. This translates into CASRTGRGVVPF.

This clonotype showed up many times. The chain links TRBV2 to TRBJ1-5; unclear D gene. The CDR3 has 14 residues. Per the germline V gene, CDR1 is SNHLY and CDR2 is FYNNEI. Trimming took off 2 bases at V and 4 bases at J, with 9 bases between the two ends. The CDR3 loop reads CASSETPGNQPQHF. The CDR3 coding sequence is TGTGCCAGCAGTGAAACTCCGGGGAATCAGCCCCAGCATTTT.

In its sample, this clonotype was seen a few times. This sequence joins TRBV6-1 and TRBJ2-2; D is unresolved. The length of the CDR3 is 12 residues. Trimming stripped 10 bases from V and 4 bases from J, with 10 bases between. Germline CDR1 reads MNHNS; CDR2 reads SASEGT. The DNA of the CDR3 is TGTGCCAACGGTATAGGCACCGGGGAGCTGTTTTTT. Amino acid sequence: CANGIGTGELFF.